The T cell receptor beta chain described here comes from a study of Ad26.COV2.S vaccination and SARS-CoV-2 variants. The method was immunoSEQ multiplex PCR; TCRdb's version includes in-frame clones alone and lacks a portion of them. The sample includes 300,000 to 450,000 clones, about 90% of them seen just once. Points from the study as a whole: Spike-specific TCR breadth ran higher among vaccine recipients than placebo recipients.

The CDR3 spans 13 residues. Germline V gene sequence: CDR1 SGDLS, CDR2 YYNGEE. Trimming shortened V by 6 bases and J by 0 bases, and 8 bases separated the two germline ends. A word on this clone: The antigen is undetermined.

The sequencing used peripheral blood, collected after recovery from COVID-19. This chain joins TRBV9 and TRBJ2-3; D ambiguous. This receptor was obtained from a human donor who had recovered from COVID-19. CDR3 DNA: TGTGCCAGCACTGGGCAGAGCACAGATACGCAGTATTTT. It codes for CASTGQSTDTQYF. Full variable domain (missing parts from reference TRBV9 and TRBJ2-3): DSGVTQTPKHLITATGQRVTLRCSPRSGDLSVYWYQQSLDQGLQFLIQYYNGEERAKGNILERFSAQQFPDLHSELNLSSLELGDSALYFCASTGQSTDTQYFGPGTRLTVL.